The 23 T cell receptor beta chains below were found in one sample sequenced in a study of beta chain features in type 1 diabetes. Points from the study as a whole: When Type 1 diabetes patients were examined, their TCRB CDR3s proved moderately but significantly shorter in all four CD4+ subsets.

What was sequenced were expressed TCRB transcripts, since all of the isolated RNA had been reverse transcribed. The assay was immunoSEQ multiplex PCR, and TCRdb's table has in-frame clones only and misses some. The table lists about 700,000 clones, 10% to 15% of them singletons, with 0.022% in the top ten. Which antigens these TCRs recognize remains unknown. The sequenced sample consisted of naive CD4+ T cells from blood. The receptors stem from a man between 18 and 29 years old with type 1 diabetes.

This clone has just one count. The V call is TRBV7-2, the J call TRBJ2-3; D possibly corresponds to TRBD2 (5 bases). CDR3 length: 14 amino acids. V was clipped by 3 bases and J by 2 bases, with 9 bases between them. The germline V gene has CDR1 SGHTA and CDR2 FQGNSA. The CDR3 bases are TGTGCCAGCAGCTTGGGGAGACTCACAGATACGCAGTATTTT. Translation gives CASSLGRLTDTQYF.

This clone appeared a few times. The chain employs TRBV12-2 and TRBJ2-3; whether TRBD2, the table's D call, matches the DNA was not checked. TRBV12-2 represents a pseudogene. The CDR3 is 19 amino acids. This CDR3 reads CASRLANQRGFHCTDTQYF. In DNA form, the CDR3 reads TGTGCAAGTCGCTTAGCGAACCAGCGGGGCTTCCACTGCACAGATACGCAGTATTTT.

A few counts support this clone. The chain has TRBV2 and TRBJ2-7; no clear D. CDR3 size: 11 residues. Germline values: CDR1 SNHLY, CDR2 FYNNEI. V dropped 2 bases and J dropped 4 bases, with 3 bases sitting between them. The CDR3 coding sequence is TGTGCCAGCAGTGAATTGTACGAGCAGTACTTC. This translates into CASSELYEQYF.

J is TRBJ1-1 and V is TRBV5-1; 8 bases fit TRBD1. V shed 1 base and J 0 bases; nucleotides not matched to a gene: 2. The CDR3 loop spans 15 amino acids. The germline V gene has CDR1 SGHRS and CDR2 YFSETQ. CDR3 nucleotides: TGCGCCAGCAGCTTGTCGACAGGGGTGAACACTGAAGCTTTCTTT. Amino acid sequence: CASSLSTGVNTEAFF. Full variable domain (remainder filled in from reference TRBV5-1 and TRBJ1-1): KAGVTQTPRYLIKTRGQQVTLSCSPISGHRSVSWYQQTPGQGLQFLFEYFSETQRNKGNFPGRFSGRQFSNSRSEMNVSTLELGDSALYLCASSLSTGVNTEAFFGQGTRLTVV.

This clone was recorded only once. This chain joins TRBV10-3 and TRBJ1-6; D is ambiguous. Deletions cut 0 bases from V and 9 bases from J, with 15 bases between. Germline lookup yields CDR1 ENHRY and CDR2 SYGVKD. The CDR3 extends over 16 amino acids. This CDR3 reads CAISESSTVEGSPLHF. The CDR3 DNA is TGTGCCATCAGTGAGTCGAGCACGGTCGAGGGTTCACCCCTCCACTTT.

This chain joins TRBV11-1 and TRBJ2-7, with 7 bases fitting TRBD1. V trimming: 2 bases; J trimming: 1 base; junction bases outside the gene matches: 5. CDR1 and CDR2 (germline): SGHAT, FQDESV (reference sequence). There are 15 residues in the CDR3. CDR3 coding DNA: TGTGCCAGCAGCTTAAGGGACAGCGCGTCCTACGAGCAGTACTTC. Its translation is CASSLRDSASYEQYF.

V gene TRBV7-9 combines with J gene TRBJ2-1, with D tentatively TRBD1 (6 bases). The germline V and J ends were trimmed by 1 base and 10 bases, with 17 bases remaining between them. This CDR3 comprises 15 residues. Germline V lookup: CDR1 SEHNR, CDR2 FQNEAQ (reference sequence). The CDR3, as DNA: TGTGCCAGCAGCTTAGTGGGGGAACAGGGAGAAGAGCAGTTCTTC. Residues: CASSLVGEQGEEQFF.

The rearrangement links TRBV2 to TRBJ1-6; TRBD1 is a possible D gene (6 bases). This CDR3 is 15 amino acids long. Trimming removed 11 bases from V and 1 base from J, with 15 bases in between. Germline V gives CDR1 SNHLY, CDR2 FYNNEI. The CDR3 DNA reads TGTGCCCTCCACGTAGGGGGGTCCTATAATTCACCCCTCCACTTT. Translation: CALHVGGSYNSPLHF.

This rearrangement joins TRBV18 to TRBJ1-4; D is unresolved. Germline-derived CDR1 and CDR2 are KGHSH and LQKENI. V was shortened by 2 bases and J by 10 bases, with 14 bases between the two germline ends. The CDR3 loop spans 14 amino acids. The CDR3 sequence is CASSPSRSEGKLFF. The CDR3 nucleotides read TGTGCCAGCTCACCATCAAGGAGCGAAGGAAAACTGTTTTTT.

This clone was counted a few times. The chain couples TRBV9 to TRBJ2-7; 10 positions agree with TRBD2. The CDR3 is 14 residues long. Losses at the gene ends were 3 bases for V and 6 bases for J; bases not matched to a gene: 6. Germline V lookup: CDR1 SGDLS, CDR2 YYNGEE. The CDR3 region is CASSETGLATEQYF. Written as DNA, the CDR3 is TGTGCCAGCAGCGAGACGGGACTAGCGACCGAGCAGTACTTC.

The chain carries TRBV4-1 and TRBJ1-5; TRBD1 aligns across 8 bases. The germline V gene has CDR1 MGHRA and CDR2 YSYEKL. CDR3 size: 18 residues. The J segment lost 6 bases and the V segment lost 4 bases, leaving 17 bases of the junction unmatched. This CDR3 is CASSLPVDRGGFGQPQHF. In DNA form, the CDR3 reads TGCGCCAGCAGCCTCCCTGTCGACAGGGGAGGGTTCGGTCAGCCCCAGCATTTT.

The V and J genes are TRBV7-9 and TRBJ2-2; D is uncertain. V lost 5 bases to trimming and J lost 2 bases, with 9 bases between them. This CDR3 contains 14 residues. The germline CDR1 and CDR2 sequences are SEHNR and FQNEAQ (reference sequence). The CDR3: CASSPPPNTGELFF. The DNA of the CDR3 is TGTGCCAGCAGCCCGCCCCCAAACACCGGGGAGCTGTTTTTT.

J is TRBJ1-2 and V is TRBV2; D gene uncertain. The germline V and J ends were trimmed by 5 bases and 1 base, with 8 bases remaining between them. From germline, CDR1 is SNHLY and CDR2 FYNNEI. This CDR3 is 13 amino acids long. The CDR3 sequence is CASSPDLNYGYTF. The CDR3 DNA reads TGTGCCAGCAGTCCGGACCTTAACTATGGCTACACCTTC.

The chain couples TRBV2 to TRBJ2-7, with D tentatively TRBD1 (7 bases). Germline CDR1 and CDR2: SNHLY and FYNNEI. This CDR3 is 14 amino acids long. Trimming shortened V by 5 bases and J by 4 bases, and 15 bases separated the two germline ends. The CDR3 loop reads CASSSQGGVYEQYF. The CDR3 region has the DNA TGTGCCAGCAGTTCTCAGGGGGGAGTTTACGAGCAGTACTTC.

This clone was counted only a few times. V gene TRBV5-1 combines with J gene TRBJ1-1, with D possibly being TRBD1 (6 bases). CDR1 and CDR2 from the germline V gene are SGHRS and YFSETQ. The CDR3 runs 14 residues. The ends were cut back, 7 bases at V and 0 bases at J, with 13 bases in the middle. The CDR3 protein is CASEAGQLNTEAFF. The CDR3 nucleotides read TGCGCCAGCGAGGCCGGACAGTTGAACACTGAAGCTTTCTTT.

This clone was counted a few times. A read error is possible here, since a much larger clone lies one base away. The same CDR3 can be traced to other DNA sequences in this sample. The CDR3 DNA follows: TGTGCCAGCAGCTCCTCCTACGAGCAGTACTTC. Translation gives CASSSSYEQYF. J is TRBJ2-7 and V is TRBV5-6, with D unclear. CDR3 size: 11 residues. V was clipped by 3 bases and J by 0 bases, with 1 base between them. CDR1 SGHDT and CDR2 YYEEEE come from the germline V gene.

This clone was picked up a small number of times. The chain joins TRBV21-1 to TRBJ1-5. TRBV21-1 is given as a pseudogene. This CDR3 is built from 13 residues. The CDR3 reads CANQLGGNQPQHF. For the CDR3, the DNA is TGTGCTAATCAACTGGGGGGCAATCAGCCCCAGCATTTT.

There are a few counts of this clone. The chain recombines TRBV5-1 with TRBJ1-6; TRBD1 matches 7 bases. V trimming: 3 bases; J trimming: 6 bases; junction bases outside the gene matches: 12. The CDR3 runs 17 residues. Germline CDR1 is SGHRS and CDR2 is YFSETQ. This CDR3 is CASSWRNRDSFNSPLHF. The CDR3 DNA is TGCGCCAGCAGCTGGAGGAACCGGGACAGTTTTAATTCACCCCTCCACTTT.

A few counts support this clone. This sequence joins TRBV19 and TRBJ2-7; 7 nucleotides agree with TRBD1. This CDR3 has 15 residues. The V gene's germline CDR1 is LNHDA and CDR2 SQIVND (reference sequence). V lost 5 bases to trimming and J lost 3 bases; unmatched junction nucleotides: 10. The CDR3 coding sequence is TGTGCCAGTAGTCCAACAGCAGGGGGTGGCTACGAGCAGTACTTC. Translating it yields CASSPTAGGGYEQYF.

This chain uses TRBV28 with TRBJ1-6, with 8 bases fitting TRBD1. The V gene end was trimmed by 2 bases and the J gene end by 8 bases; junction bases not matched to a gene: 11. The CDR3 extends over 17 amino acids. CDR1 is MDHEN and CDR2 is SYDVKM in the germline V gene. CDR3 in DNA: TGTGCCAGCAGTTTAATCGGGGGGAGGACAGGGTATTCACCCCTCCACTTT. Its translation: CASSLIGGRTGYSPLHF.

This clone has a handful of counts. The CDR3 DNA is TGTGCCAGCAGCTTAGAACTTAGCCAGTACTTC. Protein: CASSLELSQYF. V is TRBV7-9 and J is TRBJ2-5; unclear D gene. The CDR3 length is 11 residues. Trimming stripped 1 base from V and 10 bases from J, with 7 bases between. Germline V gives CDR1 SEHNR, CDR2 FQNEAQ (reference sequence).

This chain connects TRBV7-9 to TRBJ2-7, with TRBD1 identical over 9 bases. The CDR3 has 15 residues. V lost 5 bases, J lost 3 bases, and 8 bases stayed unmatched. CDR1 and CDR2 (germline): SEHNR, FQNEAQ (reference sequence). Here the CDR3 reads CASSPSWDRDYEQYF. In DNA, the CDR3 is TGTGCCAGCAGCCCTTCGTGGGACAGGGACTACGAGCAGTACTTC.

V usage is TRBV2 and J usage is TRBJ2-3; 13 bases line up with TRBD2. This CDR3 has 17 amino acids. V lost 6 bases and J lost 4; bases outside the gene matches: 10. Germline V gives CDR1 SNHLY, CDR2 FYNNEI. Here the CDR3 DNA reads TGTGCCAGCAGCGAGGGGACTAGCGGGGCCCGGGCAGATACGCAGTATTTT. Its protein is CASSEGTSGARADTQYF.